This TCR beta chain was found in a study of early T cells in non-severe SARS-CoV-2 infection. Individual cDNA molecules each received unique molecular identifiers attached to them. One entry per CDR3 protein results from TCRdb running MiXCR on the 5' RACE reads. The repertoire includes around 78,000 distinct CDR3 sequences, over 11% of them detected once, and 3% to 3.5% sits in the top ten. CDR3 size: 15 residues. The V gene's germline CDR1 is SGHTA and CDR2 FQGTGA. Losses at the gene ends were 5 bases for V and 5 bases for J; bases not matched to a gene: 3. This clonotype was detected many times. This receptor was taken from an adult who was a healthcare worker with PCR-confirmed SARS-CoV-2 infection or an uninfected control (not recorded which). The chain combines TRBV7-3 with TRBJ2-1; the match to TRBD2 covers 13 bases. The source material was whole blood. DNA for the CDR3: TGTGCCAGCAGCCTGACTAGCGGGAGGAACAATGAGCAGTTCTTC. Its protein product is CASSLTSGRNNEQFF.